One T cell receptor beta chain is described in this entry. The clone's antigen remains unknown. No per-base quality is available; no much larger clone lies one base away. This sample was included in a study of tumor-infiltrating lymphocytes in localized non-small cell lung cancer (dated by TCRdb to the early 2020s). For context, the study as a whole: The cohort covered several histologies, both smokers and never-smokers, and patients whose samples were collected after neoadjuvant chemotherapy. From each patient came resected tumor tissue plus uninvolved lung tissue from that same patient, and the uninvolved lung tissue was described as non-adjacent to the tumor. TCR sequencing was one of several integrated assays, alongside flow cytometry, multiplex immunofluorescence, RNA-seq, exome sequencing and proteomics, applied to the same patients. The overall ICON cohort comprised some 140 surgical patients with localized non-small cell lung cancer whose tumors were resected. For a few dozen patients, immunoSEQ T-cell fraction was compared between paired tumor and uninvolved lung. Broad study findings and their caveats: Because different assays used different pieces of the same tissue, intratumor heterogeneity could not be separated from technical variation. The TCR-derived T-cell fraction showed no difference between the flow cytometry-defined immunotypes IM1 (good prognosis) and IM2 (poor prognosis). Tumor T-cell fraction from TCR sequencing was not associated with recurrence-free survival (p = 0.61). Assay coverage varied across patients depending on available tissue quantity, so only a subset of the cohort had TCR sequencing. In line with immunofluorescence CD3 counts, TCRbeta sequencing supported higher T cell infiltration in tumors compared with uninvolved lung tissue.

The V and J ends are trimmed by 2 bases and 5 bases, leaving 13 bases between them. The germline V gene supplies CDR1 SGHRS and CDR2 YFSETQ. The CDR3 runs 15 amino acids, cysteine and phenylalanine included. The CDR3 DNA has 45 bases and is translated from base 1. The immunoSEQ assay used for TCR sequencing gave the T-cell fraction in both tumor and uninvolved lung tissue. The authors' pipeline ran thus. For survival analysis, patients were divided into high (upper tertile) and low (lower two tertiles) T-cell fraction groups, which were compared by log-rank test. A signed-rank test was used to test differences in T-cell fraction between paired tumor and uninvolved lung samples. TCRdb took over this immuneACCESS table, retaining in-frame rearrangements with V and J assigned. Such tables are incomplete; in checked studies, under half of the missing clones stem from an unresolved V gene, and the remainder is unexplained. V and J calls and clone size come straight from that table; D and trimming were deduced from the DNA. The sample yields around 12,000 clones; 66% were counted once. The ten largest make up roughly 7% of the sample.

Patient enrollment in ICON started in the first half of 2016, and the final patient was enrolled in the second half of 2018. In a subcohort of 60 to 85 patients, fresh tumor and matched uninvolved tissue were collected for in-depth immune analyses, with TCR sequencing among those analyses. DNA isolated from bulk tissue, without cell sorting, was used for TCR sequencing. The V and J genes are TRBV5-1 and TRBJ2-2, and possibly TRBD1, on 6 matching bases. The sample taken for sequencing was lung tumor tissue. This clonotype was sampled from a human donor with non-small cell lung cancer. The CDR3 region reads CASSFGQIFTGELFF. In nucleotides, the sequence is TGCGCCAGCAGCTTTGGACAGATATTTACCGGGGAGCTGTTTTTT.